A selection of T cell receptor beta chains follows, all from one sample in a study of T cells in Graves' hyperthyroidism and ophthalmopathy. One entry per CDR3 protein results from TCRdb running MiXCR on the multiplex PCR reads. The table lists 500,000 to 750,000 distinct CDR3 sequences, approximately 15% of them singletons. The sample was blood. The receptors shown here come from a woman between 18 and 29 years old with Graves' ophthalmopathy. CDR3s include the opening cysteine and the closing phenylalanine or tryptophan. A D gene is named only where the DNA matches it firmly. Where a row states a size, it is once, few, many or the class of an expanded clone; other rows omit it.

TGTGCCAGCAGCGACTGGACAGGAACTAACTATGGCTACACCTTC	CASSDWTGTNYGYTF	-	TRBJ1-2	TRBV2	TRBD1
TGTGCCAGCTCACCCATGGAACGGTCAGGGAGAACTGAAGCTTTCTTT	CASSPMERSGRTEAFF	many	TRBJ1-1	TRBV18	-
TGTGCCAGCAGCTGGGGACAGGGCGCAACTGAAGCTTTCTTT	CASSWGQGATEAFF	many	TRBJ1-1	TRBV5-4	TRBD1
TGTGCCAGCAGCTTAATGGCGAGAGACGAGACCCAGTACTTC	CASSLMARDETQYF	few	TRBJ2-5	TRBV7-9	-
TGTGCCAGCAGCCAAGGACTTTGGAATTCACCCCTCCACTTT	CASSQGLWNSPLHF	many	TRBJ1-6	TRBV3-1	-
TGTGCCAGCAGCGTAAGACCCAATTACGATTCACCCCTCCACTTT	CASSVRPNYDSPLHF	few	TRBJ1-6	TRBV9	-
TGTGCCACCCTAGCCCTTCAGGGTCCAGATACGCAGTATTTT	CATLALQGPDTQYF	-	TRBJ2-3	TRBV6-1	-
TGTGCCAGCAGCTTCGTGGGGGGGCGCTCTGGGGCCAACGTCCTGACTTTC	CASSFVGGRSGANVLTF	-	TRBJ2-6	TRBV7-8	-
TGTGCCAGTAGTATGAGCGGGCAGGGCTACAATGAGCAGTTCTTC	CASSMSGQGYNEQFF	many	TRBJ2-1	TRBV19	-
TGCAGCGTTGAAGATACGGGTCTAAAGCCAACAGGGTACAATGAGCAGTTCTTC	CSVEDTGLKPTGYNEQFF	-	TRBJ2-1	TRBV29-1	-
TGTGCCAGCAGCCCGACCGGGACTAGGAGCGGTGAGCAGTTCTTC	CASSPTGTRSGEQFF	-	TRBJ2-1	TRBV4-2	TRBD2
TGTGCCAGCAGTTTCTCCCACAGGGACGGGAATCAGCCCCAGCATTTT	CASSFSHRDGNQPQHF	many	TRBJ1-5	TRBV6-1	-
TGTGCCAGCAGCTTTCGGCAGGGCACAGATACGCAGTATTTT	CASSFRQGTDTQYF	many	TRBJ2-3	TRBV11-3	-
TGTGCCAGCACTCCAAGCGGGAGGCCTACTTGGGAGCAGTACTTC	CASTPSGRPTWEQYF	many	TRBJ2-7	TRBV27	TRBD2
TGTGCCAGCAGCCGAGGGACAGGGGTATACAATGAGCAGTTCTTC	CASSRGTGVYNEQFF	many	TRBJ2-1	TRBV11-3	TRBD1
TGTGCCACCAGCGGTTGGGGAAAGGAGGGGGGTAGGTCTCACAATGAGCAGTTCTTC	CATSGWGKEGGRSHNEQFF	many	TRBJ2-1	TRBV24-1	-
TGTGCCAGCAGCTCCCCGGGGGGACTAGCGGAGGAGACCCAGTACTTC	CASSSPGGLAEETQYF	-	TRBJ2-5	TRBV7-9	TRBD2
TGCAGCGTTGAATCCCGGGCAGGGGGGTATCGCTACACCTTC	CSVESRAGGYRYTF	few	TRBJ1-2	TRBV29-1	TRBD1
TGTGCCAGTAGTCGGGGGTGGTCTGGGGCCAACGTCCTGACTTTC	CASSRGWSGANVLTF	few	TRBJ2-6	TRBV19	-
TGTGCCAGTAGTATCGGACAGGATGGTGAAGCTTTCTTT	CASSIGQDGEAFF	few	TRBJ1-1	TRBV19	TRBD1
TGCGCCAGTGCTCCGGGACAGGGTGACGGCTACACCTTC	CASAPGQGDGYTF	many	TRBJ1-2	TRBV5-1	TRBD1
TGTGCCAGCAGTTCGGAGGGCGGGTTGGAGACCCAGTACTTC	CASSSEGGLETQYF	many	TRBJ2-5	TRBV12-3/TRBV12-4	-